Below are 10 T cell receptor beta chains sequenced from a single sample in a study of spatial heterogeneity in lung cancer. The study, taken as a whole, reports: In tumors, expanded intratumoral alpha and beta TCR counts tracked mutation counts.

In TCRdb, the 5' RACE reads were re-called with MiXCR into one record per CDR3 protein. Of roughly 9,900 distinct CDR3 sequences listed, 6.3% are singletons. Documented time point: sample taken at primary tumor resection. Their antigens are not known. The source was lung tumor tissue, collected at surgery. The receptors were gathered from a female donor with early-stage non-small cell lung cancer.

There are many counts of this clonotype. The chain employs TRBV20-1 and TRBJ1-1; D possibly corresponds to TRBD1 (6 bases). CDR1 DFQATT and CDR2 SNEGSKA come from the germline V gene (reference sequence). Trimming shortened V by 1 base and J by 0 bases, and 9 bases separated the two germline ends. This CDR3 contains 14 residues. The CDR3 DNA reads TGCAGTGCTAGAGTAGGGGGGATGAACACTGAAGCTTTCTTT. It encodes CSARVGGMNTEAFF.

The J gene is TRBJ2-7, the V gene TRBV28; D might be TRBD2 (6 bases). The length of the CDR3 is 15 residues. The V gene lost 2 bases and the J gene lost 2 bases, with 13 bases spanning the gap. The germline gives CDR1 MDHEN, CDR2 SYDVKM. The chain's CDR3 is CASSLGGIGAYEQYF. The CDR3, as DNA: TGTGCCAGCAGTTTAGGAGGGATCGGCGCCTACGAGCAGTACTTC.

This clonotype was found a few times. The V gene is TRBV5-1, the J gene TRBJ2-2; a weak D match, TRBD1 (6 bases). V was clipped by 1 base and J by 4 bases, with 14 bases between them. Germline V lookup: CDR1 SGHRS, CDR2 YFSETQ. The CDR3 is 16 amino acids. The CDR3 loop reads CASSLRQGSLTGELFF. Written as DNA, the CDR3 is TGCGCCAGCAGCTTGCGCCAGGGGAGTCTCACCGGGGAGCTGTTTTTT.

This clonotype is judged medium-sized. The chain uses TRBV12-3 or TRBV12-4 and TRBJ2-1; 10 nucleotides agree with TRBD1. J lost 3 bases, V lost 2 bases, and 4 bases had no gene match. The CDR3 totals 16 residues. The CDR3 loop is CASSLFGTGVYNEQFF. The CDR3 region has the DNA TGTGCCAGCAGTTTATTCGGGACAGGGGTCTACAATGAGCAGTTCTTC.

This clonotype was recorded at least ten times. This chain uses TRBV7-6 with TRBJ2-3; D gene uncertain. V was pared by 5 bases and J by 2 bases, with 5 bases between. This CDR3 is 12 amino acids long. Germline V gene sequence: CDR1 SGHVS, CDR2 FNYEAQ. CDR3 protein: CASSASTDTQYF. DNA of the CDR3: TGTGCCAGCAGCGCCTCCACAGATACGCAGTATTTT.

This clonotype was seen many times. The V and J genes are TRBV5-1 and TRBJ2-1; D gene unclear. Trimming cost V 0 bases and J 4 bases, with 11 bases left between them. Germline CDR1 is SGHRS and CDR2 is YFSETQ. The CDR3 is 15 residues long. Here the CDR3 reads CASSLGGSSYNEQFF. In DNA, the CDR3 is TGCGCCAGCAGCTTGGGCGGTAGCTCATACAATGAGCAGTTCTTC.

The gene calls are TRBV7-3 and TRBJ2-5; 7 nucleotides agree with TRBD1. The CDR3 consists of 13 residues. Per the germline V gene, CDR1 is SGHTA and CDR2 is FQGTGA. The V and J ends lost 6 bases and 3 bases, in that order; junction bases with no gene match: 4. The CDR3 nucleotides read TGTGCCAGCAGACGGGACAGCAAAGAGACCCAGTACTTC. Protein product: CASRRDSKETQYF.

The chain is built from TRBV29-1 and TRBJ2-1; no clear D. The CDR3 runs 16 residues. Deletions cut 0 bases from V and 8 bases from J, with 20 bases between. Germline CDR1 and CDR2: SQVTM and ANQGSEA. The CDR3 DNA reads TGCAGCGTTGAAGAGGTCAACTCCTTAGTTGGGGATGAGCAGTTCTTC. Its protein is CSVEEVNSLVGDEQFF.

There are many counts of this clonotype. The chain employs TRBV20-1 and TRBJ1-2; D unresolved. Germline loops: CDR1 DFQATT, CDR2 SNEGSKA (reference sequence). The length of the CDR3 is 15 residues. V was clipped by 0 bases and J by 1 base, with 12 bases between them. DNA of the CDR3: TGCAGTGCTAGAGATCTTTCCAGCCTTAACTATGGCTACACCTTC. The encoded protein is CSARDLSSLNYGYTF.

This clonotype was seen repeatedly, ten times or more. The chain couples TRBV5-1 to TRBJ1-1; D is possibly TRBD1 (6 bases). The CDR3 consists of 16 residues. The germline V gene has CDR1 SGHRS and CDR2 YFSETQ. V lost 1 base, J lost 1 base, and 14 bases lay in between. For the CDR3, the DNA is TGCGCCAGCAGCTTGTCGCGGGGGGCGGAGAACACTGAAGCTTTCTTT. Encoded protein: CASSLSRGAENTEAFF.